This T cell receptor (beta chain) was obtained from a study of T-cell reconstitution after alpha-beta-depleted transplantation in children. Unique molecular identifiers were built into the TCRbeta library. TCRdb called the PCR reads again in MiXCR, with one record for every CDR3 protein. This sample yields a few hundred thousand distinct CDR3 sequences, of which 15% to 20% are seen a single time; 2.5% to 4% belongs to the top ten. From germline, CDR1 is WNHNN and CDR2 SYGVQD (reference sequence). J lost 4 bases, V lost 10 bases, and 10 bases had no gene match. CDR3 length: 15 residues. The TCR originated in a human donor who donated a stem cell graft to a child with acute lymphoblastic leukemia. This sample comprised PBMCs from the stem cell graft donor, obtained from the stem cell graft. This chain connects TRBV10-1 to TRBJ2-1, with 10 bases fitting TRBD1. CDR3 DNA sequence: TGCGCCATCTTTAAACCGGGACAGGGGTACAATGAGCAGTTCTTC. It specifies CAIFKPGQGYNEQFF.